This T cell receptor beta chain was obtained from a study of shared clonotypes between healthy human individuals (TCRdb year 2020). Describing the broader study: The cohort comprised a couple of women and a few men aged 18 to 49 years. For each donor, CD4 naive and CD4 memory were each given three plates, CD8 naive was given two plates, and CD8 memory was given one plate. The study deeply sequenced blood TCR repertoires of about 5 healthy adults to estimate repertoire size and the extent of clonotype sharing between individuals. To increase sequencing depth and limit assay-specific biases, TCR repertoire library preparation and sequencing were carried out by different laboratories using diverse techniques. Per donor, leukapheresis produced somewhere between about 0.85 and 10 billion PBMCs.

Unmatched junction bases come to 7, with V trimmed by 5 bases and J by 6 bases. As encoded in the germline V gene, CDR1 is MDHEN while CDR2 is SYDVKM. Its CDR3 holds 14 amino acids, cysteine through phenylalanine. The kept DNA is CDR3 alone, 42 bases in frame from the first base. As concerns this clone: Its recognized antigen is unknown. It has no much larger one-base neighbor in the sample; base qualities were not kept.

Healthy HIV-negative adults with no recently reported acute infections or vaccinations were included as donors. Only Caucasian adults living in Nashville, Tennessee, USA were represented among the donors. Magnetic negative selection was used to enrich CD4+ T cells, after which naive cells were positively selected on CD45RA and the negative fraction became the memory subset. Blood was obtained by leukapheresis, after which PBMCs were separated by Ficoll-Histopaque density gradient centrifugation and cryopreserved in liquid nitrogen vapor phase. Analytical flow cytometry was used to check the purity and quantity of each magnetically sorted T cell population. Genomic DNA was isolated from every sorted fraction and measured by UV absorbance on a Nanodrop 2000c. TCR CDR3 regions were amplified from genomic DNA by multiplex PCR using the deep immunoSEQ assay. Genomic DNA extracted from each cell subset was distributed evenly over all wells of several immunoSEQ 96-well plates, and each plate served as one replicate. For sorted subsets, approximately 210 ng genomic DNA, equal to some 28,000 T cell genomes, was loaded into each replicate PCR. The purified libraries were quantified using a Qubit 3.0 fluorometer, sized with a Bioanalyzer 2100, and then quantified again using the KAPA Library Quantification kit. Every immunoSEQ 96-well plate was sequenced on a dedicated single-read 150-cycle Illumina NextSeq 550 flow cell. Under the source paper's analysis protocol: Because only junctional sequences without quality scores were contained in the immunoSEQ output, filtering matching that applied to full-length reads could not be performed. To assign V/J genes and CDR3, sequences were annotated using PyIR, a Python wrapper for IgBLAST v1.9, with IMGT germline references. Reads with weak V/J assignments (E-value above 1e-6), missing CDR3, stop codons, out-of-frame junctions, or ambiguous translated residues were removed. A V3J clonotype was defined by an identical inferred V gene, J gene, and CDR3 amino acid sequence. To compute the percentage overlap between repertoires, the number of shared unique clonotypes was divided by the size of the smaller repertoire. Three approaches were used to assess repertoire richness: RTK rarefaction, the Chao1 estimator, and Recon v2.1 estimates of unobserved clonotypes. For all TCRbeta clonotypes obtained by the gDNA method from a few donors, generation probabilities were computed with OLGA. The source is immuneACCESS, and TCRdb retained only in-frame sequences with V and J called. Part of the clones is not carried over; for the studies checked, unresolved V genes explain less than half of this, and the remainder is unexplained. V and J calls and clone size follow that table, whereas D and trimming were derived from the DNA. For this sample there are some 1.4 million clones; roughly 97% appear just once. More than 0.9% of the sample comes from the top ten.

Paper-wide results and their limitations: When a handful of donors were compared, the shared fraction of clonotypes was about 5.4% for naive CD4, 3% to 4% for naive CD8, 2% to 2.5% for memory CD4, and 0.35% to 0.5% for memory CD8. Estimated clonotype richness was generally larger for naive than for memory subsets. Sampling was restricted to blood, and TCR repertoires in tissue are likely to differ from TCR repertoires in blood. Clonotypes shared by all four sorted-subset donors showed higher generation probabilities than non-shared clonotypes. Rarefaction of sorted-subset datasets indicated incomplete sequencing despite the large sequencing depth. Pairwise subsampling led to the expectation that sequencing depth would affect the degree of clonotype sharing among donors. The small number of donors limited the genetic and exposure-history diversity represented.

This TCR was recovered from a man younger than 45 in good health. Sequenced input: naive CD4+ T cells sorted from blood. The meaning of the sample's cell subset or site label: CD45RA+ positively selected. The chain uses TRBV28 and TRBJ2-1, with 7 junctional bases fitting TRBD2. CDR3 region: CASSPKGLPNEQFF. The nucleotide sequence reads as follows: TGTGCCAGCAGTCCCAAGGGACTACCCAATGAGCAGTTCTTC.